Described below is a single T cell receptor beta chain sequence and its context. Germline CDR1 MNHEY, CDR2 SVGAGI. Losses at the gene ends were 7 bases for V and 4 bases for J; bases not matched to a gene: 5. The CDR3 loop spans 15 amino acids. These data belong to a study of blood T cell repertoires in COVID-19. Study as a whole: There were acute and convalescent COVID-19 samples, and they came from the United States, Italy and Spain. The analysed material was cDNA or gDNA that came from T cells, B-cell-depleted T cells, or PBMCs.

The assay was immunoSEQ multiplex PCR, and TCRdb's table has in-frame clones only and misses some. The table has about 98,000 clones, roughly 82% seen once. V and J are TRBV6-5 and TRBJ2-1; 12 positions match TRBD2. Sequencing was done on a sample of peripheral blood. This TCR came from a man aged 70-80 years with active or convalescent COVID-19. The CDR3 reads CASTHTSGGYNEQFF. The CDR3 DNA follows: TGTGCCAGCACCCACACTAGCGGGGGGTACAATGAGCAGTTCTTC.